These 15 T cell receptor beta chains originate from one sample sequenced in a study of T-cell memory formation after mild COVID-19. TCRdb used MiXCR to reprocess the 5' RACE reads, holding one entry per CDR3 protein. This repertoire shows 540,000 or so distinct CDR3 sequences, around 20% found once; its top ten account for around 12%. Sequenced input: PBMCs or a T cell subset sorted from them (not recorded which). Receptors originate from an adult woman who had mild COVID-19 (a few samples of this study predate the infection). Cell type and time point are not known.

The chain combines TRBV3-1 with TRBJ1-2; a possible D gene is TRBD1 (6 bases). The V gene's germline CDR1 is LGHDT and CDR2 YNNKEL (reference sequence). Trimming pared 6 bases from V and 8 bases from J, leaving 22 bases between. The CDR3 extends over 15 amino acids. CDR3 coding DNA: TGTGCCAGCAGTCCAAGACTACAGGGCCCGGGGGGCTACACCTTC. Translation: CASSPRLQGPGGYTF.

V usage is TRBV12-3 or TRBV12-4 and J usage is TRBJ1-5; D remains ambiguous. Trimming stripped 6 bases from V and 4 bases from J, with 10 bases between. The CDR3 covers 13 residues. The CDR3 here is CASSTKGNQPQHF. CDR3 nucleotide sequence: TGTGCCAGCAGCACCAAGGGAAATCAGCCCCAGCATTTT.

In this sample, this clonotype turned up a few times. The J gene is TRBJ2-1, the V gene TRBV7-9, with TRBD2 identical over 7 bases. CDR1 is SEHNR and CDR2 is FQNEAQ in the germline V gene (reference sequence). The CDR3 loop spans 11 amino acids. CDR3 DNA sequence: TGTGTGGCGGGAGACGGCGATGAGCAGTTCTTC. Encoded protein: CVAGDGDEQFF.

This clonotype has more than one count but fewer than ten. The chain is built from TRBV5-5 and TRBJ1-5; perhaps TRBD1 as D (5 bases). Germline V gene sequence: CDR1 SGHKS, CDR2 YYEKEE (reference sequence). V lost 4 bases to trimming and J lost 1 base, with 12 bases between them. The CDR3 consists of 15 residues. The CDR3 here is CASSRDLGSNQPQHF. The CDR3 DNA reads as TGTGCCAGCAGCCGGGACCTCGGAAGCAATCAGCCCCAGCATTTT.

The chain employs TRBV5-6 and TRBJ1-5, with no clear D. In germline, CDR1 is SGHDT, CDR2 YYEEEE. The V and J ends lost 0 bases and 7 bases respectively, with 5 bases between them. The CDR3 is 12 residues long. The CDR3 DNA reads TGTGCCAGCAGCTTGGCCCACCAGCCCCAGCATTTT. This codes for CASSLAHQPQHF.

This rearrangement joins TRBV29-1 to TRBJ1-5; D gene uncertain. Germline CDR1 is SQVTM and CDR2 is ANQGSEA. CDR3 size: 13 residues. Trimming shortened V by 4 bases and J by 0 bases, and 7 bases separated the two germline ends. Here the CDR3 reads CSVGENSNQPQHF. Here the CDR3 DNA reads TGCAGCGTTGGAGAAAATAGCAATCAGCCCCAGCATTTT.

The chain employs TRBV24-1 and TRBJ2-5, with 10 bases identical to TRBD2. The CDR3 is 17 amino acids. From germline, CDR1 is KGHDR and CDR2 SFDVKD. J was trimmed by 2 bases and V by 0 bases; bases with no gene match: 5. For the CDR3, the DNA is TGTGCCACCAGTGATTTGCAGGTAGCGGGGGGACAAGAGACCCAGTACTTC. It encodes CATSDLQVAGGQETQYF.

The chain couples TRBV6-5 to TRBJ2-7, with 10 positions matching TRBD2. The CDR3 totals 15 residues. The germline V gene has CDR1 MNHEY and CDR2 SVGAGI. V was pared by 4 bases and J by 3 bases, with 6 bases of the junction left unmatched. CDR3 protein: CASSSRTSGYYEQYF. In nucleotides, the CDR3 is TGTGCCAGCAGTTCGAGGACTAGCGGATACTACGAGCAGTACTTC.

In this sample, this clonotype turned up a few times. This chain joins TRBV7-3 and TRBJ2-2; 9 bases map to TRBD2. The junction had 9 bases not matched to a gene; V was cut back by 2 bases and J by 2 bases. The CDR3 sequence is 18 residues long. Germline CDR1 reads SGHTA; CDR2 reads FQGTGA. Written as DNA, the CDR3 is TGTGCCAGCAGCTTACTTCCTAGCGGGGCGGAAAACACCGGGGAGCTGTTTTTT. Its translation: CASSLLPSGAENTGELFF.

The CDR3 DNA is TGCGCCAGCAGCTTGGGCGCAGGGGCAGAGACCCAGTACTTC. It translates to CASSLGAGAETQYF. The gene calls are TRBV5-1 and TRBJ2-5; a possible D gene is TRBD1 (6 bases). Germline V CDR1 and CDR2: SGHRS, YFSETQ. CDR3 length equals 14 residues. The V gene lost 0 bases and the J gene lost 4 bases, with 10 bases spanning the gap.

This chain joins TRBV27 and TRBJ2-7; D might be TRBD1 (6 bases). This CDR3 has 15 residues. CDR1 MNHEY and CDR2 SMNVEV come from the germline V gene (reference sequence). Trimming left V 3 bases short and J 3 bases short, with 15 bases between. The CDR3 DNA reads TGTGCCAGCAGTTTTGGTTCAGGGGCGTTCTACGAGCAGTACTTC. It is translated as CASSFGSGAFYEQYF.

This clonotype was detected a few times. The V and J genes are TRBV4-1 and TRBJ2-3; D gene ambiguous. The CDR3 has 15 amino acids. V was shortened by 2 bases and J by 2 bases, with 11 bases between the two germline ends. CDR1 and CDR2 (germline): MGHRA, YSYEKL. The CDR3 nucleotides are TGCGCCAGCAGCCAACTATCGACTCCCACAGATACGCAGTATTTT. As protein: CASSQLSTPTDTQYF.

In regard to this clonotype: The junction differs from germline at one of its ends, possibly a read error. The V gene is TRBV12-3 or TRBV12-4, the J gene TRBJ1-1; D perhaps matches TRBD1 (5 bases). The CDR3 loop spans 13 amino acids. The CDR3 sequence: CASSFGGNTEALF. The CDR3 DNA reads TGTGCCAGCAGTTTTGGGGGGAACACTGAAGCTTTATTT.

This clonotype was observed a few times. The CDR3 sequence: CASSFGLQGAETQYF. CDR3 coding DNA: TGTGCCAGCAGTTTCGGTTTACAGGGGGCAGAGACCCAGTACTTC. The rearrangement joins TRBV12-3 or TRBV12-4 to TRBJ2-5, with 9 bases identical to TRBD1. Trimming removed 3 bases from V and 4 bases from J; junction bases left unmatched: 6. The CDR3 is 15 residues long.

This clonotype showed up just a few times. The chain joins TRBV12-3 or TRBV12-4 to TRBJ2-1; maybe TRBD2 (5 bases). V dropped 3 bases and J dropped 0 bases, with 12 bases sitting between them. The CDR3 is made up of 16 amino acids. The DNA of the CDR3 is TGTGCCAGCAGTTTCAGTCTAGCAGGCTCCTACAATGAGCAGTTCTTC. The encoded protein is CASSFSLAGSYNEQFF.